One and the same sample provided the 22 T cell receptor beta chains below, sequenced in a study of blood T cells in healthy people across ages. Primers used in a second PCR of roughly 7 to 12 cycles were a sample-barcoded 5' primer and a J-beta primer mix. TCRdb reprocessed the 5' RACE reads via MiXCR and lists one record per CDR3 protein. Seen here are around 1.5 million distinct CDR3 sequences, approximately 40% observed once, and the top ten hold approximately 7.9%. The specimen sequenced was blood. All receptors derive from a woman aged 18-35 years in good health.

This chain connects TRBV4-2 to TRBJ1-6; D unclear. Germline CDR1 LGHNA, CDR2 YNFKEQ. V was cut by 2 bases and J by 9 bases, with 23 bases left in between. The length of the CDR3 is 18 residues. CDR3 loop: CASSQPSRRPGDSSPLHF. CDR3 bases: TGTGCCAGCAGCCAACCATCCAGGAGGCCAGGTGATAGTTCACCCCTCCACTTT.

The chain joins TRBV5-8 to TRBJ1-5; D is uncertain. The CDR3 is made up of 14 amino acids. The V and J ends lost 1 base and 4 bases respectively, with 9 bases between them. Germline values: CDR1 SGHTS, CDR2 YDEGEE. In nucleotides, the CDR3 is TGTGCCAGCAGCTTGAGGTTCGGAAATCAGCCCCAGCATTTT. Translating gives CASSLRFGNQPQHF.

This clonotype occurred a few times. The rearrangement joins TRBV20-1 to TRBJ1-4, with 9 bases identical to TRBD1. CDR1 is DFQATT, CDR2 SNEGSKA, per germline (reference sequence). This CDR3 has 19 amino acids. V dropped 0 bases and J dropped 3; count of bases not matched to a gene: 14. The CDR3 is CSARDIGQGFLFANEKLFF. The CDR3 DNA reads TGCAGTGCTAGAGATATCGGACAGGGGTTCCTCTTTGCTAATGAAAAACTGTTTTTT.

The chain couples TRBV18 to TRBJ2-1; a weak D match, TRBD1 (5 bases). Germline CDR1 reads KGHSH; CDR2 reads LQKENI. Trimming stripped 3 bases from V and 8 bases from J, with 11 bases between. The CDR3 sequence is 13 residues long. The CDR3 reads CASSPDAGYEQFF. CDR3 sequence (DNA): TGTGCCAGCTCACCGGATGCAGGGTATGAGCAGTTCTTC.

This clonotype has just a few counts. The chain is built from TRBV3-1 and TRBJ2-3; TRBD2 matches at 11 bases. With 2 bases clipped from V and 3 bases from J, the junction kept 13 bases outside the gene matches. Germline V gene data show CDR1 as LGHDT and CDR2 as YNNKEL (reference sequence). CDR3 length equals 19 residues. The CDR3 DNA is TGTGCCAGCAGCCAATATTCAATACCCACTAGCGGGGGTACAGATACGCAGTATTTT. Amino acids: CASSQYSIPTSGGTDTQYF.

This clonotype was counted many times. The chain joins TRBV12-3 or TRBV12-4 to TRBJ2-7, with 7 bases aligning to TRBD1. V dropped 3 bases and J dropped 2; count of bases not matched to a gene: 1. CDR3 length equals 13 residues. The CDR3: CASSFQGAYEQYF. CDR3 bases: TGTGCCAGCAGTTTCCAGGGGGCCTACGAGCAGTACTTC.

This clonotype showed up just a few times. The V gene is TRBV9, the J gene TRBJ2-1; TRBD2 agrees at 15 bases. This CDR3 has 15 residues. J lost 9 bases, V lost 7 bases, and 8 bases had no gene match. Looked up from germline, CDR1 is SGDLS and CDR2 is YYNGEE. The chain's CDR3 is CASGLAGGGYGEQFF. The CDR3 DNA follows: TGTGCCAGCGGACTAGCGGGAGGGGGGTATGGTGAGCAGTTCTTC.

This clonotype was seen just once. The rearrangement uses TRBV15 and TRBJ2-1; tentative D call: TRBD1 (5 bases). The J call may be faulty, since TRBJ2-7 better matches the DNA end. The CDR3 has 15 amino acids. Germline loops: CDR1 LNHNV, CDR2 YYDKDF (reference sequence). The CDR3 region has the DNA TGTGCCACCAGCGATCCCAGGGCGTCCTACAATGAGCAGTACTTC. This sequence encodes CATSDPRASYNEQYF.

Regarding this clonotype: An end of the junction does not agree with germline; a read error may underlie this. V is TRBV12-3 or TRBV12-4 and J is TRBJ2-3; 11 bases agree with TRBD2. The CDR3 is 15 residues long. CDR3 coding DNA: TGTGCCAGCGGTTTAGCGGGAGGGCCGCGAGATACGCAGTATTTT. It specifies CASGLAGGPRDTQYF.

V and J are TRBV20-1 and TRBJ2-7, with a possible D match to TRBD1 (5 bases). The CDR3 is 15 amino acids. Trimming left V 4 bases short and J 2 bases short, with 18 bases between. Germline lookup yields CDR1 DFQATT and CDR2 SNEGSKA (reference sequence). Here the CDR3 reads CSAISGRGSAYEQYF. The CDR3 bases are TGCAGTGCTATATCGGGTAGGGGCAGCGCCTACGAGCAGTACTTC.

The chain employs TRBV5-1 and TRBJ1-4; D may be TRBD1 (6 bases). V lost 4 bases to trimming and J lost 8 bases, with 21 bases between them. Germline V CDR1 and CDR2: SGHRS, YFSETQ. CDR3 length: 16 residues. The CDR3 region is CASSGAQGIIGEKLFF. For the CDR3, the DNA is TGCGCCAGCAGCGGCGCTCAGGGGATTATCGGGGAAAAACTGTTTTTT. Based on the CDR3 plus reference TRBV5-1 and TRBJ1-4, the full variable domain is KAGVTQTPRYLIKTRGQQVTLSCSPISGHRSVSWYQQTPGQGLQFLFEYFSETQRNKGNFPGRFSGRQFSNSRSEMNVSTLELGDSALYLCASSGAQGIIGEKLFFGSGTQLSVL.

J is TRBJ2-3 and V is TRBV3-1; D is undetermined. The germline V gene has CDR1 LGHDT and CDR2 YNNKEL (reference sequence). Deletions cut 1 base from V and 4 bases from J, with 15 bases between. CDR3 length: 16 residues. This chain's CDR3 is CASSQASLARPDTQYF. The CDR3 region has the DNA TGTGCCAGCAGCCAAGCTTCACTGGCGCGTCCAGATACGCAGTATTTT.

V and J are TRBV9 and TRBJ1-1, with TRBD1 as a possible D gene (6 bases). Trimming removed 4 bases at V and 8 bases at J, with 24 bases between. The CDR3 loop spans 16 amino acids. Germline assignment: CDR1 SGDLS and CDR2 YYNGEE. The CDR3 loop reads CASSPTPGHPGKEAFF. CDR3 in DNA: TGTGCCAGCAGCCCAACCCCGGGACACCCGGGTAAGGAAGCTTTCTTT.

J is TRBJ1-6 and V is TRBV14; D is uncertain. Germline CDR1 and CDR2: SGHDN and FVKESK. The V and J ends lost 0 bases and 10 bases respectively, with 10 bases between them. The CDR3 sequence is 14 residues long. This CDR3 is CASSQEVDGSPLHF. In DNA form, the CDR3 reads TGTGCCAGCAGCCAAGAGGTAGATGGATCACCCCTCCACTTT. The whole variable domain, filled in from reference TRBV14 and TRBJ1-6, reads EAGVTQFPSHSVIEKGQTVTLRCDPISGHDNLYWYRRVMGKEIKFLLHFVKESKQDESGMPNNRFLAERTGGTYSTLKVQPAELEDSGVYFCASSQEVDGSPLHFGNGTRLTVT.

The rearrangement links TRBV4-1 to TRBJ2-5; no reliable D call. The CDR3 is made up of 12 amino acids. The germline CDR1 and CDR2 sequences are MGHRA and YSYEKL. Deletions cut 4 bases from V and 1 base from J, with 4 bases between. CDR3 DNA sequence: TGCGCCAGCAGCCCAGCCCAAGAGACCCAGTACTTC. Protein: CASSPAQETQYF.

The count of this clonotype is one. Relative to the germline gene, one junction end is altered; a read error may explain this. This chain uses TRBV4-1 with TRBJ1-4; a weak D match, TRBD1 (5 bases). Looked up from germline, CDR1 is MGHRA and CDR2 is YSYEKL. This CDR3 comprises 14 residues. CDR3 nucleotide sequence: TGCGCCAGCAGCCCCGGGACGACTAATGACAAACTGTTTTTT. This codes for CASSPGTTNDKLFF.

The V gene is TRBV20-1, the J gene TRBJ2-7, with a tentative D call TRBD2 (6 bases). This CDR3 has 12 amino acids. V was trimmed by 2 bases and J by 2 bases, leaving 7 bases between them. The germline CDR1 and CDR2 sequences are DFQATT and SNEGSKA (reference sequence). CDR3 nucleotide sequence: TGCAGTGCTAGATCGGGGGCCTACGAGCAGTACTTC. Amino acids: CSARSGAYEQYF.

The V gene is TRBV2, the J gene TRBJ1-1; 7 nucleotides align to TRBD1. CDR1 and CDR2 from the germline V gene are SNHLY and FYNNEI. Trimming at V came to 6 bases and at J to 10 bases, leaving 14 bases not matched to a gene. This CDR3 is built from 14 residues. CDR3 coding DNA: TGTGCCAGCAGACAAGAACCAGGGGGGGGTCGAGCTTTCTTT. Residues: CASRQEPGGGRAFF.

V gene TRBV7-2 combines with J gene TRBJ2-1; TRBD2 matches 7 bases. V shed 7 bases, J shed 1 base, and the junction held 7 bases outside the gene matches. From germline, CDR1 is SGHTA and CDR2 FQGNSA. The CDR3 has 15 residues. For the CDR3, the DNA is TGTGCCAGCACCCGGTGGGGGGGATCCTACAATGAGCAGTTCTTC. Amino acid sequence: CASTRWGGSYNEQFF.

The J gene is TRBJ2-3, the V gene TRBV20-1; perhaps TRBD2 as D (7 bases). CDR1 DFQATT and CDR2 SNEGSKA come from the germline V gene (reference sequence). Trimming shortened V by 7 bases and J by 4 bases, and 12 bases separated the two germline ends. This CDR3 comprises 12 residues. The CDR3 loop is CSGGGASDTQYF. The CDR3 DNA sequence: TGCAGTGGAGGGGGGGCGTCAGATACGCAGTATTTT.

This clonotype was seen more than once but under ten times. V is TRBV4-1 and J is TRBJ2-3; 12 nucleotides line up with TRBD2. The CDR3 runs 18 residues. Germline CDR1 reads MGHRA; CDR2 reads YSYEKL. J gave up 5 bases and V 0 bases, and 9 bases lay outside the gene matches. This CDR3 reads CASSQETTSGGFGDTQYF. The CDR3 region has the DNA TGCGCCAGCAGCCAAGAAACGACTAGCGGGGGCTTTGGAGATACGCAGTATTTT.

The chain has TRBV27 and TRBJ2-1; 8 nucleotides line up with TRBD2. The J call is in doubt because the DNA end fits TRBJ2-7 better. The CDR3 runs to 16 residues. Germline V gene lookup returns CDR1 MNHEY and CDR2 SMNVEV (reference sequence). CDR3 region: CASRVGGGGSYNEQYF. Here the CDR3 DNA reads TGTGCCAGCAGGGTGGGAGGCGGGGGGTCCTACAATGAGCAGTACTTC.